One and the same sample provided the 14 T cell receptor beta chains below, sequenced in a study of cytomegalovirus exposure and HLA in healthy donors. PCR was performed using 60 Vbeta and 13 Jbeta primers. The repertoire was sequenced with immunoSEQ multiplex PCR; TCRdb's copy has only in-frame clones and lacks some. The table includes about 160,000 clones, more than 80% detected once. Sequenced sample: PBMCs. Receptors originate from a woman aged 25 to 45 in good health and CMV-seropositive.

The J gene is TRBJ2-3, the V gene TRBV2; 7 nucleotides agree with TRBD2. V shed 2 bases and J 4 bases; nucleotides not matched to a gene: 9. This CDR3 has 16 residues. Looked up from germline, CDR1 is SNHLY and CDR2 is FYNNEI. In DNA, the CDR3 is TGTGCCAGCAGTGAATCCACCGGGGGAGGGGCAGATACGCAGTATTTT. Encoded protein: CASSESTGGGADTQYF.

The count of this clone is one. J is TRBJ1-2 and V is TRBV5-6; 10 bases are a match to TRBD1. J gave up 8 bases and V 2 bases, and 15 bases lay outside the gene matches. The CDR3 covers 17 residues. Germline V gives CDR1 SGHDT, CDR2 YYEEEE. CDR3 bases: TGTGCCAGCAGCTTAACGGGACAGGGGCCGTGGTCCCCCGGCTACACCTTC. Encoded protein: CASSLTGQGPWSPGYTF.

J is TRBJ1-1 and V is TRBV9; D gene uncertain. CDR1 SGDLS and CDR2 YYNGEE come from the germline V gene. Trimming pared 3 bases from V and 0 bases from J, leaving 6 bases between. The length of the CDR3 is 13 residues. CDR3 nucleotide sequence: TGTGCCAGCAGCGGGGCTCTGAACACTGAAGCTTTCTTT. This gives the protein CASSGALNTEAFF.

The rearrangement uses TRBV6-6 and TRBJ2-3, with 11 bases matching TRBD2. The germline V gene encodes CDR1 MNHNY and CDR2 SVGAGI (reference sequence). This CDR3 has 16 residues. The J segment lost 4 bases and the V segment lost 0 bases, leaving 3 bases of the junction unmatched. The CDR3 reads CASSYSGLAVADTQYF. The CDR3 bases are TGTGCCAGCAGTTACTCGGGACTAGCGGTCGCAGATACGCAGTATTTT.

The V and J genes are TRBV14 and TRBJ2-6, with TRBD1 as a possible D gene (5 bases). Germline V lookup: CDR1 SGHDN, CDR2 FVKESK. The V end lost 4 bases, the J end lost 0 bases, and 13 bases lay between the germline ends. The CDR3 is 17 residues long. In nucleotides, the CDR3 is TGTGCCAGCAGCCGACAGCTCCCGACCTCTGGGGCCAACGTCCTGACTTTC. As protein: CASSRQLPTSGANVLTF.

This chain uses TRBV7-3 with TRBJ2-2; 11 bases fit TRBD2. With V trimmed by 5 bases and J by 7 bases, 6 bases remained unmatched. The CDR3 spans 15 residues. The V gene's germline CDR1 is SGHTA and CDR2 FQGTGA. Here the CDR3 DNA reads TGTGCCAGCAGCCTTAGCGGGGGGGCCGTCGGGGAGCTGTTTTTT. It specifies CASSLSGGAVGELFF.

The V and J genes are TRBV2 and TRBJ1-5; D ambiguous. The CDR3 spans 14 residues. Germline CDR1 SNHLY, CDR2 FYNNEI. V gave up 5 bases and J gave up 3 bases, with 11 bases separating them. DNA of the CDR3: TGTGCCAGCAGTTATACCGGAGTCAATCAGCCCCAGCATTTT. As protein: CASSYTGVNQPQHF.

This clone has just a few counts. The rearrangement links TRBV28 to TRBJ2-5, with 11 bases aligning to TRBD2. The CDR3 has 15 amino acids. Germline V gives CDR1 MDHEN, CDR2 SYDVKM. Germline trimming cut 7 bases from V and 1 base from J; bases unmatched to any gene: 5. The CDR3 region is CASTVAGGPQETQYF. For the CDR3, the DNA is TGTGCCAGCACGGTAGCGGGGGGGCCCCAAGAGACCCAGTACTTC.

The rearrangement uses TRBV19 and TRBJ2-5; D not resolved. The CDR3 consists of 13 residues. Looked up from germline, CDR1 is LNHDA and CDR2 is SQIVND (reference sequence). V was cut by 8 bases and J by 2 bases, with 12 bases left in between. The DNA of the CDR3 is TGTGCCAGTGGCCCGGAGTGGCAAGAGACCCAGTACTTC. Its translation: CASGPEWQETQYF. The full variable domain, its missing parts supplied by reference TRBV19 and TRBJ2-5, is DGGITQSPKYLFRKEGQNVTLSCEQNLNHDAMYWYRQDPGQGLRLIYYSQIVNDFQKGDIAEGYSVSREKKESFPLTVTSAQKNPTAFYLCASGPEWQETQYFGPGTRLLVL.

This clone was seen just once. The gene calls are TRBV4-3 and TRBJ1-4; D is unclear. Germline assignment: CDR1 LGHNA and CDR2 YSLEER. The V end lost 4 bases, the J end lost 0 bases, and 12 bases lay between the germline ends. The CDR3 sequence is 16 residues long. The CDR3 loop is CASSPSGEATNEKLFF. CDR3 sequence (DNA): TGCGCCAGCAGCCCCTCTGGTGAGGCAACTAATGAAAAACTGTTTTTT.

The chain employs TRBV9 and TRBJ1-2, with 8 bases matching TRBD1. This CDR3 comprises 18 residues. The germline V gene has CDR1 SGDLS and CDR2 YYNGEE. Losses at the gene ends were 0 bases for V and 4 bases for J; bases not matched to a gene: 14. This CDR3 reads CASSVAGQGGVSGYGYTF. CDR3 DNA: TGTGCCAGCAGCGTAGCTGGACAGGGAGGTGTATCAGGCTATGGCTACACCTTC. Full variable domain (missing parts from reference TRBV9 and TRBJ1-2): DSGVTQTPKHLITATGQRVTLRCSPRSGDLSVYWYQQSLDQGLQFLIQYYNGEERAKGNILERFSAQQFPDLHSELNLSSLELGDSALYFCASSVAGQGGVSGYGYTFGSGTRLTVV.

The V and J genes are TRBV9 and TRBJ1-5; tentative D call: TRBD1 (6 bases). The CDR3 spans 15 residues. Trimming took off 0 bases at V and 3 bases at J, with 10 bases between the two ends. Germline CDR1 and CDR2: SGDLS and YYNGEE. CDR3 DNA: TGTGCCAGCAGCGTAGGGGCAGGGGACAATCAGCCCCAGCATTTT. This sequence encodes CASSVGAGDNQPQHF. Based on the CDR3 plus reference TRBV9 and TRBJ1-5, the full variable domain is DSGVTQTPKHLITATGQRVTLRCSPRSGDLSVYWYQQSLDQGLQFLIQYYNGEERAKGNILERFSAQQFPDLHSELNLSSLELGDSALYFCASSVGAGDNQPQHFGDGTRLSIL.

The chain employs TRBV5-1 and TRBJ2-3; D is perhaps TRBD2 (5 bases). Germline CDR1 reads SGHRS; CDR2 reads YFSETQ. The germline V and J ends were trimmed by 2 bases and 3 bases, with 7 bases remaining between them. This CDR3 has 13 amino acids. CDR3 residues: CASSFGETDTQYF. CDR3 in DNA: TGCGCCAGCAGCTTCGGGGAGACAGATACGCAGTATTTT.

V usage is TRBV7-2 and J usage is TRBJ2-7, with D tentatively TRBD2 (5 bases). CDR3 size: 13 residues. Germline V gives CDR1 SGHTA, CDR2 FQGNSA. V was trimmed by 4 bases and J by 6 bases, leaving 13 bases between them. For the CDR3, the DNA is TGTGCCAGCAGCTCGGGGTCCCTTCGCGAGCAGTACTTC. The encoded protein is CASSSGSLREQYF.